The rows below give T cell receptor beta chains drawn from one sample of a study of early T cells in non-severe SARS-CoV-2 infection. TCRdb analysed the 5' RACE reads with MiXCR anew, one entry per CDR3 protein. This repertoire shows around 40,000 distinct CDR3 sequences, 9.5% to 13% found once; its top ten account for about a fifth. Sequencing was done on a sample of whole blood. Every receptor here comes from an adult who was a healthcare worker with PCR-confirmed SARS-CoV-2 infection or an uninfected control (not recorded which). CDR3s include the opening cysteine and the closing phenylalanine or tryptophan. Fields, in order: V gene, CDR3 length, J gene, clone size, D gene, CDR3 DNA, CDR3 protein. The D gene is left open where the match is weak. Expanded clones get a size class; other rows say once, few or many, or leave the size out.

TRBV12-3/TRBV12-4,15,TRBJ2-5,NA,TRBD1,TGTGCCAGCAGTCTGACAGGGGGGGGGCGAGAGACCCAGTACTTC,CASSLTGGGRETQYF
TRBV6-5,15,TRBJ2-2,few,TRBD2,TGTGCCAGCAGCCCGGGAGGGCTAAACACCGGGGAGCCGTTTTTT,CASSPGGLNTGEPFF
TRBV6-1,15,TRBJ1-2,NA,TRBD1,TGTGCCAGCAGTGAACCCGACCAGGGGGCAAGGGGCTACACCTTC,CASSEPDQGARGYTF
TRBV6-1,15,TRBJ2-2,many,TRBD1,TGTGCCAGCATGAAGGACAGGGTAAACACCGGGGAGCTGTTTTTT,CASMKDRVNTGELFF
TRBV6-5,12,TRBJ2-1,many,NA,TGTGCCACTTCGGACCGGAACAATGAGCAGTTCTTC,CATSDRNNEQFF
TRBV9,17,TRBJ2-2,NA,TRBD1,TGTGCCAGCAGCGTCCCACAGGGGGCTCCGAACACCGGGGAGCTGTTTTTT,CASSVPQGAPNTGELFF
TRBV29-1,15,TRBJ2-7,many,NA,TGCAGCGCCACAGATTTTGGCAGGGGTCACTACGAGCAGTACTTC,CSATDFGRGHYEQYF
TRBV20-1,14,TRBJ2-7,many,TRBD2,TGCAGTGCGAGACGACTAGCGGGAGGGGAGGAGCAGTACTTC,CSARRLAGGEEQYF
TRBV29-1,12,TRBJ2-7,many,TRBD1,TGCAGCGCCGGACAGGGAATCTACGAGCAGTACTTC,CSAGQGIYEQYF
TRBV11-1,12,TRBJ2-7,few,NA,TGTGCCAGCAGCTTGAATCATCTCGAGCAGTACTTC,CASSLNHLEQYF
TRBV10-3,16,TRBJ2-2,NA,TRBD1,TGTGCCATCAGTGACCCCGGACAGGCGAACACCGGGGAGCTGTTTTTT,CAISDPGQANTGELFF
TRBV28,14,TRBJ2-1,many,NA,TGTGCCAGCGGTGCGAGCGGTCGGGGTTTAGTGCAGTTCTTC,CASGASGRGLVQFF
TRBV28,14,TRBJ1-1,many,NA,TGTGCCGTTACTATGGGGCACCAGAACACTGAAGCTTTCTTT,CAVTMGHQNTEAFF
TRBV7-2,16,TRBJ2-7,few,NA,TGTGCCAGCAGCTTATCTCCTCGGGGACCGACCTACGAGCAGTACTTC,CASSLSPRGPTYEQYF
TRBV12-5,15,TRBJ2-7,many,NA,TGTGCTAGTGGCTTGGTACTCGGGGCGGGTTGGGAGCAGTACTTC,CASGLVLGAGWEQYF
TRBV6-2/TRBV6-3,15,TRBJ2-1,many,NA,TGTGCCAGCAGGGATAAGCGGATTACCTACAATGAGCAGTTCTTC,CASRDKRITYNEQFF
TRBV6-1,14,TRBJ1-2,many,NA,TGTGCCAGCCACCGGGACGGAGCTAACTATGGCTACACCTTC,CASHRDGANYGYTF
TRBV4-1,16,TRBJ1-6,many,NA,TGCGCCAGCAGCCCGACCGGGAGCTCCTATAATTCACCCCTCCACTTT,CASSPTGSSYNSPLHF
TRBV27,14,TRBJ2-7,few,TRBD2,TGTGCCAGCAGTTTAAAGGGACTAGCTTACGAGCAGTACTTC,CASSLKGLAYEQYF
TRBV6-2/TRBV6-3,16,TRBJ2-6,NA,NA,TGTGCCAGCAGTTACATGGGCGGCTCTGGGGCCAACGTCCTGACTTTC,CASSYMGGSGANVLTF
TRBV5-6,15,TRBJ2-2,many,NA,TGTGCCAGCAGCTTGGCGGGAGTCGGTACCGGGGAGCTGTTTTTT,CASSLAGVGTGELFF
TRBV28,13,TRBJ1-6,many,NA,TGTGCCAGCACCAACACAGGGAATTCACCCCTCCACTTT,CASTNTGNSPLHF
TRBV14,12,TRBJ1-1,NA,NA,TGTGCCAGCAGCCCCAGGGACACTGAAGCTTTCTTT,CASSPRDTEAFF
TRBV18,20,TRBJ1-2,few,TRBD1,TGTGCCAGCTCACCACTCGATGGAGGGGGCGAATTATTACCTAACTATGGCTACACCTTC,CASSPLDGGGELLPNYGYTF
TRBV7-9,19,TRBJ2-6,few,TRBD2,TGTGCCAGCAGCGGGAGACTAGCGGGAGATGCGGCTGGGGCCAACGTCCTGACTTTC,CASSGRLAGDAAGANVLTF
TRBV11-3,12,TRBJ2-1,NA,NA,TGTGCCAGCAGCTTCCTAGGGAATGAGCAGTTCTTC,CASSFLGNEQFF
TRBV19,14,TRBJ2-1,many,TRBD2,TGTGCCAGTATGGTCAGCGGGGGATACAATGAGCAGTTCTTC,CASMVSGGYNEQFF
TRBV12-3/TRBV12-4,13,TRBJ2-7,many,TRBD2,TGTGCCAGCAGTAGCGGGGGGCCCTACGAGCAGTACTTC,CASSSGGPYEQYF
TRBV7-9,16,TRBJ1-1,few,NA,TGTGCCAGCTCATCCACCGGGGCCAGTAAGGGCACTGAAGCTTTCTTT,CASSSTGASKGTEAFF
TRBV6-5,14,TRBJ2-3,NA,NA,TGTGCCAGCAGTTACTTTCCCAGTACGGATACGCAGTATTTT,CASSYFPSTDTQYF